The present T cell receptor beta chain was sequenced within a study of monozygotic twins with inflammatory bowel disease. The input for each TCR library was roughly 3,800 ng of total RNA. Per sample, reverse transcription was split into eight reactions. The template switching step added UMIs that contained a 6-nucleotide sample barcode. Researchers put TCRalpha and TCRbeta cDNA through two nested PCRs lasting 16 and 9 cycles. TCRdb reprocessed the 5' RACE reads, keeping one entry per CDR3 protein, no DNA. In total, the table holds about 300,000 distinct CDR3 sequences. The sequencing sample was made of blood. This receptor was taken from a human donor with ulcerative colitis or Crohn's disease, or a healthy co-twin of an affected twin (not recorded which).

CDR3 sequence: CSALEGARANVLTF. V is TRBV20-1 and J is TRBJ2-6; TCRdb designates TRBD1, a call that cannot be tested without DNA. Germline V gives CDR1 DFQATT, CDR2 SNEGSKA (reference sequence). The CDR3 is made up of 14 amino acids.